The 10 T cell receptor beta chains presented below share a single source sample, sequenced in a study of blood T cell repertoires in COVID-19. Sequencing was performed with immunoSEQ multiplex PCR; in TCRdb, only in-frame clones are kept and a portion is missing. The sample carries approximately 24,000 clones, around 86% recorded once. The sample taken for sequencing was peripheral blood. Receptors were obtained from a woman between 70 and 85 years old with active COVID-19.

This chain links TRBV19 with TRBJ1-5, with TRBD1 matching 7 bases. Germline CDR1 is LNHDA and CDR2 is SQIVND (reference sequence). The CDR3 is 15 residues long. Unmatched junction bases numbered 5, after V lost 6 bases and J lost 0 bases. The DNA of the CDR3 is TGTGCCAGTAGGGGGACAGCGTATAGCAATCAGCCCCAGCATTTT. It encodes CASRGTAYSNQPQHF.

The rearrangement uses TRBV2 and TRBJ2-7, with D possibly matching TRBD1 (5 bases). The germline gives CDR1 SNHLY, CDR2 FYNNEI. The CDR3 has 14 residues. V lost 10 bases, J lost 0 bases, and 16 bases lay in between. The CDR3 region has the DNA TGTGCCACCAAGTGGGGCAGGTACTCCTACGAGCAGTACTTC. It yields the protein CATKWGRYSYEQYF.

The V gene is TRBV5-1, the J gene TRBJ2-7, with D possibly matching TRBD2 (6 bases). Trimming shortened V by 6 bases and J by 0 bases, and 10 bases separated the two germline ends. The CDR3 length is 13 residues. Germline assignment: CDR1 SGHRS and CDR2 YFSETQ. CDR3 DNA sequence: TGCGCCAGCACCCCGGGGGACTCCTACGAGCAGTACTTC. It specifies CASTPGDSYEQYF.

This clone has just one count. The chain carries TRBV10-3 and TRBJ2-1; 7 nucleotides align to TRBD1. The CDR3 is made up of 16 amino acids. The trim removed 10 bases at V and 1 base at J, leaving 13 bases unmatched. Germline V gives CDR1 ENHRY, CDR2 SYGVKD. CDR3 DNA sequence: TGTGCCACCGGGACAGTGGTCAGATTTTCCTACAATGAGCAGTTCTTC. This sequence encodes CATGTVVRFSYNEQFF.

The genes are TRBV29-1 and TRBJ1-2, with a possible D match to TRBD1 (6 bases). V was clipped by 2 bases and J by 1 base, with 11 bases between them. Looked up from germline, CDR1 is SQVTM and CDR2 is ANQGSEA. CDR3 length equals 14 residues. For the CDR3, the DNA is TGCAGCGTTGAAATACAGGGTTTTAACTATGGCTACACCTTC. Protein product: CSVEIQGFNYGYTF. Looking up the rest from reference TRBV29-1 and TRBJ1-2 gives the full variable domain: SAVISQKPSRDICQRGTSLTIQCQVDSQVTMMFWYRQQPGQSLTLIATANQGSEATYESGFVIDKFPISRPNLTFSTLTVSNMSPEDSSIYLCSVEIQGFNYGYTFGSGTRLTVV.

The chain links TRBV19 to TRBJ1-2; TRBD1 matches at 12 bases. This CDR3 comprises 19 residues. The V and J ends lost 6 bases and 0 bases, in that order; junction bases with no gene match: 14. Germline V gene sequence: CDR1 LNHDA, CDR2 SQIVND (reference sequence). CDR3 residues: CASRTFRDRGLEANYGYTF. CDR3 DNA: TGTGCCAGTAGGACATTCCGGGACAGGGGGCTGGAAGCTAACTATGGCTACACCTTC.

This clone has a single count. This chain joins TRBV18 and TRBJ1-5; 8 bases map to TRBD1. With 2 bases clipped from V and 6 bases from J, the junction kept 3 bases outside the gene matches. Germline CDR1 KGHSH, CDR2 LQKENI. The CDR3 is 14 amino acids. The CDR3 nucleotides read TGTGCCAGCTCACCAACGGACAGGGTTCAGCCCCAGCATTTT. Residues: CASSPTDRVQPQHF.

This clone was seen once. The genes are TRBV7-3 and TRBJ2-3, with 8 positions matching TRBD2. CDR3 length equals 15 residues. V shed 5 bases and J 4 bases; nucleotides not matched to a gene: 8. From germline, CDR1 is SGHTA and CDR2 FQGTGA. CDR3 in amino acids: CASSPSGGDADTQYF. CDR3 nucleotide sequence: TGTGCCAGCAGCCCGAGCGGGGGTGATGCAGATACGCAGTATTTT.

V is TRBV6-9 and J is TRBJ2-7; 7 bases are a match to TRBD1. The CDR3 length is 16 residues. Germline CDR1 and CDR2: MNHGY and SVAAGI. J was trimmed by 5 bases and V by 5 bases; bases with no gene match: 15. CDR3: CASSHRHRGLSDEQYF. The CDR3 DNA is TGTGCCAGCAGTCACCGACACAGGGGTCTCTCGGACGAGCAGTACTTC.

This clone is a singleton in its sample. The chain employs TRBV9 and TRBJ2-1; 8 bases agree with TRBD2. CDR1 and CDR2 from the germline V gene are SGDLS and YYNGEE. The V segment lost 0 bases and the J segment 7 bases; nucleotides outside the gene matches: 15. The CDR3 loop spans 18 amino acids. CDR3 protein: CASSVDKLGTRFQNEQFF. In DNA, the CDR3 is TGTGCCAGCAGCGTAGATAAGTTGGGGACTAGGTTTCAGAATGAGCAGTTCTTC. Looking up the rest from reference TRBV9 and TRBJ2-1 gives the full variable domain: DSGVTQTPKHLITATGQRVTLRCSPRSGDLSVYWYQQSLDQGLQFLIQYYNGEERAKGNILERFSAQQFPDLHSELNLSSLELGDSALYFCASSVDKLGTRFQNEQFFGPGTRLTVL.